This T cell receptor beta chain derives from a study of cytomegalovirus exposure and HLA in healthy donors. The study's findings and limits: In vitro work confirmed that three CMV-associated chains recognize CMV antigens.

Germline CDR1 reads SQVTM; CDR2 reads ANQGSEA. The CDR3 covers 15 residues. The V segment lost 4 bases and the J segment 5 bases; nucleotides outside the gene matches: 6. This clone was seen more than once but under ten times. Its antigen is as yet unknown. With 60 Vbeta and 13 Jbeta primers, the PCR was carried out. Sequencing used immunoSEQ multiplex PCR; TCRdb keeps in-frame clones, though not all of them. The sample has about 160,000 clones, roughly 85% seen once. Sequenced input: PBMCs. This clonotype originated in a woman aged 45 to 65 in good health and CMV-seropositive. The V call is TRBV29-1, the J call TRBJ2-2; TRBD1 matches at 11 bases. CDR3 bases: TGCAGCGTTGCCCTCGGACAGGGGGCAACCGGGGAGCTGTTTTTT. It encodes CSVALGQGATGELFF.